These 20 T cell receptor beta chains share one sample of origin, sequenced in a study of blood T cell repertoires in COVID-19. This table comes from immunoSEQ multiplex PCR, and its TCRdb copy is limited to in-frame clones, with some not included. The data contain a few hundred thousand clones, approximately 80% of them singletons. The sequenced sample was peripheral blood. The receptors come from a woman over 75 with COVID-19, enrolled during active disease.

The sample holds a few counts of this clone. This chain uses TRBV5-1 with TRBJ2-3; TRBD1 agrees at 8 bases. CDR3 length equals 15 residues. The germline V gene encodes CDR1 SGHRS and CDR2 YFSETQ. Trimming cost V 6 bases and J 1 base; bases outside gene matches: 7. DNA of the CDR3: TGCGCCAGCACAAGACAGGGGACTGGCACAGATACGCAGTATTTT. This gives the protein CASTRQGTGTDTQYF.

The gene calls are TRBV18 and TRBJ2-3, with a weak D call TRBD2 (6 bases). V was trimmed by 5 bases and J by 0 bases, leaving 15 bases between them. Germline values: CDR1 KGHSH, CDR2 LQKENI. The CDR3 runs 16 residues. CDR3 DNA: TGTGCCAGCTCAGGGGCGGGGCTGACGAGCACAGATACGCAGTATTTT. This codes for CASSGAGLTSTDTQYF.

The chain combines TRBV19 with TRBJ1-1, with D possibly being TRBD1 (6 bases). The V end lost 10 bases, the J end lost 3 bases, and 12 bases lay between the germline ends. This CDR3 contains 12 residues. From germline, CDR1 is LNHDA and CDR2 SQIVND (reference sequence). The CDR3 bases are TGTGCCACTTCGGACAGCTACACTGAAGCTTTCTTT. Its protein is CATSDSYTEAFF.

The rearrangement links TRBV25-1 to TRBJ2-3, with D unresolved. The CDR3 length is 11 residues. Germline-derived CDR1 and CDR2 are MGHDK and SYGVNS. Trimming stripped 5 bases from V and 2 bases from J, with 2 bases between. The CDR3, as DNA: TGTGCCAGCAGTCTCACAGATACGCAGTATTTT. This codes for CASSLTDTQYF.

This rearrangement joins TRBV6-2 or TRBV6-3 to TRBJ2-6; TRBD1 matches 9 bases. This CDR3 is 17 amino acids long. Per the germline V gene, CDR1 is MNHEY and CDR2 is SVGEGT. Trimming took 6 bases from V and 5 from J; bases not matched to a gene: 11. The DNA of the CDR3 is TGTGCCAGCAGACCTTTACAGGGGGCCGGCTGGGCCAACGTCCTGACTTTC. This codes for CASRPLQGAGWANVLTF.

CDR3 in DNA: TGTGCCAGCAGTCTCGGGACACTTAATAATTCACCCCTCCACTTT. This encodes CASSLGTLNNSPLHF. The rearrangement links TRBV27 to TRBJ1-6; D is possibly TRBD1 (6 bases). The germline V gene has CDR1 MNHEY and CDR2 SMNVEV (reference sequence). Between the trimmed V and J ends, which lost 5 bases and 5 bases, there was a span of 13 bases. The CDR3 loop spans 15 amino acids.

J is TRBJ1-1 and V is TRBV18, with D possibly TRBD1 on 5 matching bases. V gave up 6 bases and J gave up 1 base, with 12 bases separating them. This CDR3 is built from 14 residues. Germline V gene data show CDR1 as KGHSH and CDR2 as LQKENI. The CDR3, as DNA: TGTGCCAGCTCGGAGGGACTGAGGAACACTGAAGCTTTCTTT. It specifies CASSEGLRNTEAFF.

This clone was observed a handful of times. The rearrangement joins TRBV10-3 to TRBJ1-2, with TRBD1 matching 7 bases. CDR3 size: 13 residues. Germline values: CDR1 ENHRY, CDR2 SYGVKD. Trimming removed 7 bases from V and 1 base from J; junction bases left unmatched: 3. The CDR3 spells CAINPGGNYGYTF. CDR3 nucleotides: TGTGCCATCAATCCAGGGGGTAACTATGGCTACACCTTC.

This chain uses TRBV4-1 with TRBJ1-4; D uncertain. The CDR3 sequence is 15 residues long. Trimming shortened V by 4 bases and J by 10 bases, and 19 bases separated the two germline ends. Germline CDR1 is MGHRA and CDR2 is YSYEKL. CDR3 DNA sequence: TGCGCCAGCAGCCCTATAGAGAGGGTCTTGGGAAAACTGTTTTTT. The encoded protein is CASSPIERVLGKLFF.

The chain carries TRBV5-6 and TRBJ1-6; D is unclear. V was cut by 2 bases and J by 5 bases, with 8 bases left in between. Germline V CDR1 and CDR2: SGHDT, YYEEEE. The CDR3 sequence is 14 residues long. The CDR3 loop reads CASSFPRNNSPLHF. The CDR3, as DNA: TGTGCCAGCAGCTTTCCCAGAAATAATTCACCCCTCCACTTT.

This chain joins TRBV2 and TRBJ2-7, with TRBD2 identical over 7 bases. The germline V gene encodes CDR1 SNHLY and CDR2 FYNNEI. The CDR3 spans 16 residues. The V gene end was trimmed by 3 bases and the J gene end by 4 bases; junction bases not matched to a gene: 12. Written as DNA, the CDR3 is TGTGCCAGCAGTGATGTCGGGGGGATTAGTAGGTACGAGCAGTACTTC. Its translation: CASSDVGGISRYEQYF.

J is TRBJ1-3 and V is TRBV28; 7 nucleotides agree with TRBD1. With 6 bases clipped from V and 0 bases from J, the junction kept 2 bases outside the gene matches. Germline V gene lookup returns CDR1 MDHEN and CDR2 SYDVKM. There are 14 residues in the CDR3. The CDR3 loop is CASRGQSSGNTIYF. CDR3 nucleotides: TGTGCCAGCAGGGGACAGAGCTCTGGAAACACCATATATTTT.

The chain couples TRBV3-1 (or the pseudogene TRBV3-2) to TRBJ2-3; 13 bases are a match to TRBD2. CDR1 is LGHDT and CDR2 is YNNKEL in the germline V gene (reference sequence). The CDR3 runs to 15 residues. The ends lost 4 bases at V and 5 bases at J; junction bases unmatched: 3. This CDR3 is CASSPTSGGRDTQYF. The CDR3 DNA sequence: TGTGCCAGCAGCCCGACTAGCGGGGGGAGAGATACGCAGTATTTT.

The rearrangement links TRBV7-7 to TRBJ2-5; TRBD1 is a possible D gene (5 bases). Trimming took 5 bases from V and 2 from J, leaving 12 bases between them. CDR3 length equals 14 residues. Germline V gene sequence: CDR1 SSHAT, CDR2 FNYEAQ (reference sequence). CDR3 DNA: TGTGCCAGCAGCCCCTTAACAGGTCAAGAGACCCAGTACTTC. It translates to CASSPLTGQETQYF.

The rearrangement joins TRBV5-4 to TRBJ2-3; TRBD2 agrees at 9 bases. The CDR3 is 14 residues long. From germline, CDR1 is SGHNT and CDR2 YYREEE (reference sequence). V shed 4 bases, J shed 4 bases, and the junction held 4 bases outside the gene matches. CDR3 sequence reads: CASSLSGGPDTQYF. CDR3 nucleotide sequence: TGTGCCAGCAGCCTGAGCGGGGGGCCAGATACGCAGTATTTT.

The CDR3 DNA is TGTGCCTCCCGGACAGGGGGCGCTGCATCGGCCTACGAGCAGTACTTC. Translation gives CASRTGGAASAYEQYF. J is TRBJ2-7 and V is TRBV30; 11 bases align to TRBD1. The CDR3 runs to 16 residues. J gave up 2 bases and V 7 bases, and 13 bases lay outside the gene matches. The germline V gene encodes CDR1 GTSNPN and CDR2 SVGIG (reference sequence).

V is TRBV5-1 and J is TRBJ2-7, with 10 nucleotides matching TRBD2. After removal of 5 bases from V and 1 base from J, the junction contained 9 bases not matched to a gene. The CDR3 has 16 residues. Germline CDR1 is SGHRS and CDR2 is YFSETQ. CDR3: CASSPRTSGPSYEQYF. CDR3 coding DNA: TGCGCCAGCAGTCCGAGGACTAGCGGTCCTTCCTACGAGCAGTACTTC.

The genes are TRBV20-1 and TRBJ2-7; D is perhaps TRBD1 (6 bases). The germline CDR1 and CDR2 sequences are DFQATT and SNEGSKA (reference sequence). The V gene lost 5 bases and the J gene lost 7 bases, with 9 bases spanning the gap. The length of the CDR3 is 10 residues. CDR3 bases: TGCAGTGCTGCAGGGGTTGAGCAGTACTTC. It specifies CSAAGVEQYF.

This clone was found once. The rearrangement uses TRBV9 and TRBJ2-7; 7 bases fit TRBD1. This CDR3 is built from 14 residues. Germline CDR1 SGDLS, CDR2 YYNGEE. V shed 7 bases, J shed 7 bases, and the junction held 14 bases outside the gene matches. The CDR3 loop is CASSRDSLPIEQYF. CDR3 coding DNA: TGTGCCAGCTCCCGGGACAGTCTCCCTATAGAGCAGTACTTC.

As for this clone: The DNA is left out, because the CDR3 cannot be placed on it with certainty; the CDR3 is given as TCRdb lists it. The chain employs TRBV7-9 and TRBJ2-5; the listed D gene, TRBD2, was not tested against the DNA. The CDR3 comprises 14 residues, both ends counted. Germline CDR1 SEHNR, CDR2 FQNEAQ (reference sequence). The CDR3 here is CASSVGPGVETQYF.